This T cell receptor beta chain emerged from a study of T cells in Graves' hyperthyroidism and ophthalmopathy. Findings of the study overall: Ophthalmopathy was separated from stable hyperthyroidism by a 13 V-J model. Among thyroid clonotypes expanded above 0.001, most also appeared in blood.

Researchers took RNA transcripts and amplified the TCR beta CDR3 regions from them. The TCR CDR3 first-round RT-PCR relied on the HTBI primer set. TCRdb passed the multiplex PCR reads through MiXCR, listing each CDR3 protein once. The sample has 500,000 or so distinct CDR3 sequences; about 16% are singletons. A word on this clonotype: Its antigen is still unknown.

The receptor was isolated from a woman in her thirties with Graves' ophthalmopathy. Sequenced input: blood.

The CDR3 DNA is TGTGCCAGCAGTTGGGACTTTAGTGGAAACACCATATATTTT. Translated: CASSWDFSGNTIYF. The rearrangement joins TRBV6-1 to TRBJ1-3, with D perhaps TRBD1 (5 bases). V was clipped by 5 bases and J by 3 bases, with 11 bases between them. CDR3 length: 14 residues. The V gene's germline CDR1 is MNHNS and CDR2 SASEGT.